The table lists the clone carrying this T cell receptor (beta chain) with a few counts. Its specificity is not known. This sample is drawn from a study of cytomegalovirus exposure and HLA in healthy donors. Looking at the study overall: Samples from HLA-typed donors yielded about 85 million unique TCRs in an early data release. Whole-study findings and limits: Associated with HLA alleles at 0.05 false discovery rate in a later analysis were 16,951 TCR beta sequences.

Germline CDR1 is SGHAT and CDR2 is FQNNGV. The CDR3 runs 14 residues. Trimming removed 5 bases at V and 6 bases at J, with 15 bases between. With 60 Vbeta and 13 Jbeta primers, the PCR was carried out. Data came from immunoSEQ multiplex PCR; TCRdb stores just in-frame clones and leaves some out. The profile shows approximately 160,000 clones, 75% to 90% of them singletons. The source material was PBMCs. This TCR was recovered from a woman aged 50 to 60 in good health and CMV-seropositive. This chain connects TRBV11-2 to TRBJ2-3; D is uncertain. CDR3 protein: CASSHHVRSDTQYF. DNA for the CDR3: TGTGCCAGCAGCCACCATGTTAGGAGTGATACGCAGTATTTT.